Below are 2 T cell receptor beta chains sequenced from a single sample in a study of blood T cell repertoires in COVID-19. The data were produced by immunoSEQ multiplex PCR, yet TCRdb's version contains in-frame clones alone and is incomplete. The sample shows under 250,000 clones, 82% of them seen only once. The sample comprised peripheral blood. The receptors derive from a woman aged 80 or over with acute or convalescent COVID-19.

In nucleotides, the CDR3 is TGCGCCAGCAGCGAAGAGCGGGGGGGCCTCAGCACAGATACGCAGTATTTT. Translating gives CASSEERGGLSTDTQYF. The chain couples TRBV5-1 to TRBJ2-3; 10 nucleotides line up with TRBD2. The CDR3 spans 17 residues. Germline V gene lookup returns CDR1 SGHRS and CDR2 YFSETQ. V lost 4 bases, J lost 0 bases, and 8 bases stayed unmatched.

This chain connects TRBV30 to TRBJ1-3, with D maybe TRBD1 (6 bases). The germline V and J ends were trimmed by 6 bases and 4 bases, with 10 bases remaining between them. This CDR3 region has 12 residues. Germline-derived CDR1 and CDR2 are GTSNPN and SVGIG (reference sequence). The CDR3 sequence: CACTGSGNTIYF. CDR3 in DNA: TGTGCCTGTACAGGGTCCGGAAACACCATATATTTT. The variable domain in full, with the rest retrieved from reference TRBV30 and TRBJ1-3, is SQTIHQWPATLVQPVGSPLSLECTVEGTSNPNLYWYRQAAGRGLQLLFYSVGIGQISSEVPQNLSASRPQDRQFILSSKKLLLSDSGFYLCACTGSGNTIYFGEGSWLTVV.